This T cell receptor beta chain was identified during a study of Graves' ophthalmopathy and Graves' hyperthyroidism. Amplified TCR beta CDR3 regions were obtained using RNA transcripts as template. RT-PCR with HTBI primers came first, then second-round multiplex PCR. TCRdb itself ran the multiplex PCR reads through MiXCR, one entry per CDR3 protein. The table has 1 million to 1.3 million distinct CDR3 sequences, less than 45% seen once. Findings and caveats of the study: Blood samples also showed most expanded thyroid clonotypes exceeding 0.001 frequency.

Ten or more counts support this clonotype. Its specificity is unknown. Clinical symptoms, serum thyroxine, TRAb, thyroid ultrasound and orbital computed tomography were relied on for diagnosis. The CDR3 contains 17 residues. V gave up 1 base and J gave up 0 bases, with 10 bases separating them. Germline CDR1 and CDR2: SGHTA and FQGNSA. Source material: peripheral blood or thyroid tissue (not recorded which). The chain couples TRBV7-2 to TRBJ2-6, with D possibly TRBD2 on 5 matching bases. The source is an adult man with Graves' hyperthyroidism. Here the CDR3 reads CASSLVGGYSGANVLTF. DNA for the CDR3: TGTGCCAGCAGCTTAGTGGGCGGGTACTCTGGGGCCAACGTCCTGACTTTC. Using reference TRBV7-2 and TRBJ2-6 for the parts outside the CDR3, the full variable domain is GAGVSQSPSNKVTEKGKDVELRCDPISGHTALYWYRQSLGQGLEFLIYFQGNSAPDKSGLPSDRFSAERTGGSVSTLTIQRTQQEDSAVYLCASSLVGGYSGANVLTFGAGSRLTVL.